The 5 T cell receptor beta chains listed next were all sequenced from one sample in a study of blood T cells in healthy people across ages. A second PCR of 7 to 11 cycles used a sample-barcoded 5' primer and a J-beta primer mix. TCRdb analysed the 5' RACE reads with MiXCR anew, one entry per CDR3 protein. The table lists roughly 1,800,000 distinct CDR3 sequences, less than 50% of them singletons, with approximately 2.1% in the top ten. The sequenced sample was blood. Receptor source: a woman in her 40s in good health.

This clonotype was seen once. The rearrangement links TRBV7-2 to TRBJ2-1, with D perhaps matching TRBD2 (6 bases). Germline V CDR1 and CDR2: SGHTA, FQGNSA. The V end lost 5 bases, the J end lost 4 bases, and 15 bases lay between the germline ends. CDR3 size: 15 residues. CDR3 in amino acids: CASSRRDWEYNEQFF. In nucleotides, the CDR3 is TGTGCCAGCAGCCGCCGGGACTGGGAATACAATGAGCAGTTCTTC.

As concerns this clonotype: At one end the junction does not follow the germline gene, possibly because of a read error. The rearrangement uses TRBV7-6 and TRBJ2-7; TRBD2 matches at 8 bases. The germline V gene has CDR1 SGHVS and CDR2 FNYEAQ. CDR3 length equals 14 residues. CDR3 protein: CASSVAGQFYEQYF. In DNA form, the CDR3 reads TGTGCCAGCAGCGTAGCGGGGCAGTTCTACGAGCAGTACTTC. The variable domain in full, completed from reference TRBV7-6 and TRBJ2-7, reads GAGVSQSPRYKVTKRGQDVALRCDPISGHVSLYWYRQALGQGPEFLTYFNYEAQQDKSGLPNDRFSAERPEGSISTLTIQRTEQRDSAMYRCASSVAGQFYEQYFGPGTRLTVT.

The chain links TRBV4-3 to TRBJ2-5, with no clear D. The CDR3 has 15 amino acids. Germline V gene sequence: CDR1 LGHNA, CDR2 YSLEER. Trimming shortened V by 1 base and J by 5 bases, and 14 bases separated the two germline ends. The DNA of the CDR3 is TGCGCCAGCAGCCAAGCAGTACAACCCCTGGAGACCCAGTACTTC. Its translation: CASSQAVQPLETQYF.

The chain employs TRBV28 and TRBJ2-3; D is possibly TRBD2 (5 bases). The CDR3 has 15 amino acids. Between the trimmed V and J ends, which lost 7 bases and 4 bases, there was a span of 18 bases. Germline V lookup: CDR1 MDHEN, CDR2 SYDVKM. This CDR3 is CASTPGSGIADTQYF. Here the CDR3 DNA reads TGTGCCAGCACCCCGGGGTCCGGGATAGCAGATACGCAGTATTTT.

V is TRBV27 and J is TRBJ2-7, with 8 bases identical to TRBD1. The junction had 4 bases not matched to a gene; V was cut back by 4 bases and J by 5 bases. Germline CDR1 and CDR2: MNHEY and SMNVEV (reference sequence). The CDR3 covers 13 residues. In DNA form, the CDR3 reads TGTGCCAGCAGTTCCGCGACAGGGGACGAGCAGTACTTC. As protein: CASSSATGDEQYF.